These T cell receptor beta chains were read from a single sample in a study of HIV-infected patients and healthy controls. TCRdb itself ran the 5' RACE reads through MiXCR, one entry per CDR3 protein. In the table there are roughly 3,500 distinct CDR3 sequences, 8% to 10% of which are singletons. The sequenced sample was blood, obtained during antiretroviral therapy. These receptors were taken from an adult with HIV infection. Each CDR3 is given with its conserved first and last residue. Fields, in order: J gene, V gene, D gene, clone size, CDR3 DNA, CDR3 protein. A D gene is named only where the DNA matches it firmly. Clone sizes are given selectively: once, few, many, or a class where the clone is expanded.

J: TRBJ2-1
V: TRBV6-1
D: -
size: medium-sized
DNA: TGTGCCAGCAGTGAAGCCCTAGCGCGTCCCTACAATGAGCAGTTCTTC
CDR3: CASSEALARPYNEQFF

J: TRBJ1-4
V: TRBV4-2
D: -
size: medium-sized
DNA: TGTGCCAGCAGCCAAGCCCAGGCAACTAATGAAAAACTGTTTTTT
CDR3: CASSQAQATNEKLFF

J: TRBJ2-1
V: TRBV10-2
D: TRBD2
size: many
DNA: TGCGCCAGCAAGGAGCGGGGGATATCCAATGAGCAGTTCTTC
CDR3: CASKERGISNEQFF

J: TRBJ1-2
V: TRBV28
D: -
size: medium-sized
DNA: TGTGCCAGCACCCTAGGAGGTAGCTATGGCTACACCTTC
CDR3: CASTLGGSYGYTF

J: TRBJ2-5
V: TRBV7-6
D: -
size: medium-sized
DNA: TGTGCCAGCAGCTTTAATCTTTGGCAGACCCAGTACTTC
CDR3: CASSFNLWQTQYF

J: TRBJ1-1
V: TRBV9
D: -
size: medium-sized
DNA: TGTGCCAGCAGCCCACTCATGAACACTGAAGCTTTCTTT
CDR3: CASSPLMNTEAFF

J: TRBJ1-3
V: TRBV28
D: -
size: many
DNA: TGTGCCAGCAGCATAGGCACTGGAGGCTCTGGAAACACCATATATTTT
CDR3: CASSIGTGGSGNTIYF

J: TRBJ2-5
V: TRBV19
D: TRBD2
size: medium-sized
DNA: TGTGCCAGTAGTCCCGGACTAGCGGGGGACCCTTCGCGGGAGACCCAGTACTTC
CDR3: CASSPGLAGDPSRETQYF

J: TRBJ2-3
V: TRBV7-2
D: TRBD2
size: few
DNA: TGTGCCAGCAGCCCTAGCGGGGGGGCGCGAGGAGATACGCAGTATTTT
CDR3: CASSPSGGARGDTQYF

J: TRBJ1-1
V: TRBV5-1
D: TRBD1
size: medium-sized
DNA: TGCGCCAGCAGCTTTCTCCCAGGGGGCTCGAACACTGAAGCTTTCTTT
CDR3: CASSFLPGGSNTEAFF

J: TRBJ1-1
V: TRBV12-3/TRBV12-4
D: -
size: medium-sized
DNA: TGTGCCAGCAGTTCCCAAGCGGGAGATTTGAACACTGAAGCTTTCTTT
CDR3: CASSSQAGDLNTEAFF

J: TRBJ1-2
V: TRBV20-1
D: -
size: medium-sized
DNA: TGCAGTGCTATGACAGGCATAAACTATGGCTACACCTTC
CDR3: CSAMTGINYGYTF

J: TRBJ1-1
V: TRBV29-1
D: -
size: medium-sized
DNA: TGCAGCGTTGCGGGGAATGAAGCTTTCTTT
CDR3: CSVAGNEAFF

J: TRBJ1-5
V: TRBV28
D: -
size: medium-sized
DNA: TGTGCCAGCAGCAGGGGATTCGGCAATCAGCCCCAGCATTTT
CDR3: CASSRGFGNQPQHF

J: TRBJ2-1
V: TRBV27
D: TRBD1
size: large
DNA: TGTGCCAGCAGTTCGACAGGGTCGCCTTACAATGAGCAGTTCTTC
CDR3: CASSSTGSPYNEQFF

J: TRBJ1-1
V: TRBV12-3/TRBV12-4
D: TRBD1
size: many
DNA: TGTGCCAGTTCGACAGGGAGGGGTTCTGGAGCTTTCTTT
CDR3: CASSTGRGSGAFF

J: TRBJ1-1
V: TRBV19
D: -
size: many
DNA: TGTGCCAGTAGTATTTCTCCCCGGTCCCCTGAAGCTTTCTTT
CDR3: CASSISPRSPEAFF

J: TRBJ2-5
V: TRBV5-1
D: TRBD2
size: -
DNA: TGCGCCAGCAGCCCTTTGACTAGCGGGGCTCAAGAGACCCAGTACTTC
CDR3: CASSPLTSGAQETQYF

J: TRBJ2-1
V: TRBV4-1
D: -
size: medium-sized
DNA: TGCGCCAGCAGCCCCCGCCTGGACAATGAGCAGTTCTTC
CDR3: CASSPRLDNEQFF

J: TRBJ2-3
V: TRBV6-2/TRBV6-3
D: -
size: -
DNA: TGTGCCACCGGAGAAGGACGGGGGGATACGCAGTATTTT
CDR3: CATGEGRGDTQYF

J: TRBJ1-5
V: TRBV7-9
D: TRBD1
size: medium-sized
DNA: TGTGCCAGCAGCAACCAAGGGCAGGGGGATCAGCCCCAGCATTTT
CDR3: CASSNQGQGDQPQHF

J: TRBJ1-3
V: TRBV7-2
D: -
size: medium-sized
DNA: TGTGCCAGCAGCGTCACCCGTTTCGGTGGAAACACCATATATTTT
CDR3: CASSVTRFGGNTIYF

J: TRBJ2-5
V: TRBV29-1
D: TRBD2
size: medium-sized
DNA: TGCAGCGTTGAAATGGTAGCGGGGGGGCGTACCCAGTACTTC
CDR3: CSVEMVAGGRTQYF

J: TRBJ1-5
V: TRBV19
D: TRBD1
size: once
DNA: TGTGCCAGTAGTTTGGGTTCCAGGGGGCGATTTCAGCCCCATCATTTT
CDR3: CASSLGSRGRFQPHHF

J: TRBJ2-3
V: TRBV7-9
D: -
size: medium-sized
DNA: TGTGCCAGCAGCTTAGAAACAGGGAGGGATACGCAGTATTTT
CDR3: CASSLETGRDTQYF

J: TRBJ2-4
V: TRBV19
D: TRBD1
size: -
DNA: TGTGCCAGTAGTCCAACGGGACAGGGGGGTAAAAACATTCAGTACTTC
CDR3: CASSPTGQGGKNIQYF

J: TRBJ2-3
V: TRBV20-1
D: -
size: many
DNA: TGCAGTGCTCCACTTGGGGGGGGGGGCCCGTCAGATACGCAGTATTTT
CDR3: CSAPLGGGGPSDTQYF

J: TRBJ1-2
V: TRBV20-1
D: TRBD1
size: many
DNA: TGCAGTGCTAGACCCAAGACAGGGGGCAGCTATGGCTACACCTTC
CDR3: CSARPKTGGSYGYTF

J: TRBJ1-1
V: TRBV4-2
D: TRBD1
size: medium-sized
DNA: TGTGCCAGCAGCCAAGAGGGGGCCAGGGGGCCAAACACTGAAGCTTTCTTT
CDR3: CASSQEGARGPNTEAFF

J: TRBJ2-5
V: TRBV20-1
D: -
size: medium-sized
DNA: TGCAGTGCTAGATTATCGGCGAGCCAAGAGACCCAGTACTTC
CDR3: CSARLSASQETQYF

J: TRBJ2-1
V: TRBV12-3/TRBV12-4
D: TRBD2
size: many
DNA: TGTGCCAGCAGGCCGGGGGGGCCACTTAACAATGAGCAGTTCTTC
CDR3: CASRPGGPLNNEQFF

J: TRBJ2-3
V: TRBV29-1
D: -
size: many
DNA: TGCAGCGTTGAAGATGGTGGTAGCACAGATACGCAGTATTTT
CDR3: CSVEDGGSTDTQYF

J: TRBJ2-7
V: TRBV29-1
D: -
size: large
DNA: TGCAGCGTTGAAGGGGCAGGGTTTGGCGAGCAGTACTTC
CDR3: CSVEGAGFGEQYF

J: TRBJ1-5
V: TRBV6-2/TRBV6-3
D: -
size: medium-sized
DNA: TGTGCCAGCAGTTACAGGTGGGATCAGCCCCAGCATTTT
CDR3: CASSYRWDQPQHF

J: TRBJ1-1
V: TRBV11-2
D: TRBD1
size: medium-sized
DNA: TGTGCCAGCAGCTCACGTCCCGGGACAGGGGGCACTGAAGCTTTCTTT
CDR3: CASSSRPGTGGTEAFF

J: TRBJ2-7
V: TRBV7-8
D: -
size: hyperexpanded
DNA: TGTGCCAGCAGCTTAGGGGTAATCAGAGACTACGAGCAGTACTTC
CDR3: CASSLGVIRDYEQYF

J: TRBJ2-5
V: TRBV5-1
D: TRBD1
size: many
DNA: TGCGCCAGCAGCACCAGACAGGGTGCTCAAGGGGAGACCCAGTACTTC
CDR3: CASSTRQGAQGETQYF

J: TRBJ2-2
V: TRBV3-1
D: -
size: large
DNA: TGTGCCAGCAGCCAAGACCACAGGGTGTACACCGGGGAGCTGTTTTTT
CDR3: CASSQDHRVYTGELFF

J: TRBJ1-5
V: TRBV6-2/TRBV6-3
D: TRBD1
size: -
DNA: TGTGCCAGCAGTACGGACAGGGGGTCGGCGTATAGCAATCAGCCCCAGCATTTT
CDR3: CASSTDRGSAYSNQPQHF

J: TRBJ1-6
V: TRBV2
D: TRBD1
size: -
DNA: TGTGCCAGCAGGGACCTGACAGGGGGCTCCTATAATTCACCCCTCCACTTT
CDR3: CASRDLTGGSYNSPLHF

J: TRBJ1-1
V: TRBV7-9
D: TRBD1
size: few
DNA: TGTGCCAGCAGCGGAGGGACAGGCGATAACACTGAAGCTTTCTTT
CDR3: CASSGGTGDNTEAFF

J: TRBJ2-3
V: TRBV5-1
D: -
size: -
DNA: TGCGCCAGCAGCTTGGAGCAGGGGACAGATACGCAGTATTTT
CDR3: CASSLEQGTDTQYF

J: TRBJ2-5
V: TRBV5-1
D: -
size: medium-sized
DNA: TGCGCCAGCAGCTTGGGATGGAGTGAAGAGACCCAGTACTTC
CDR3: CASSLGWSEETQYF

J: TRBJ2-5
V: TRBV20-1
D: TRBD2
size: many
DNA: TGCAGTGCTAGAGCAGCGGGGTCGCTTCAAGAGACCCAGTACTTC
CDR3: CSARAAGSLQETQYF

J: TRBJ2-7
V: TRBV6-2/TRBV6-3
D: -
size: medium-sized
DNA: TGTGCCAGCAGCGAACCCGCCGCCTACGAGCAGTACTTC
CDR3: CASSEPAAYEQYF

J: TRBJ1-5
V: TRBV12-1
D: -
size: many
DNA: TGTGCCAGCTTAAATCCCGACAGATTTAATCAGCCCCAGCATTTT
CDR3: CASLNPDRFNQPQHF

J: TRBJ2-1
V: TRBV12-3/TRBV12-4
D: TRBD2
size: many
DNA: TGTGCCAGCAGTTTGACTAGCGGGGGGGTGAATGAGCAGTTCTTC
CDR3: CASSLTSGGVNEQFF

J: TRBJ1-2
V: TRBV6-6
D: -
size: few
DNA: TGTGCCAGCACCCCCCGGAGGGATAATGGCTACACCTTC
CDR3: CASTPRRDNGYTF

J: TRBJ1-1
V: TRBV7-2
D: -
size: many
DNA: TGTGCCAGCAGCTTATCAGAGAACACTGAAGCTTTCTTT
CDR3: CASSLSENTEAFF

J: TRBJ2-3
V: TRBV4-1
D: -
size: medium-sized
DNA: TGCGCCAGCAGCCCGTCCGGGGATACGCAGTATTTT
CDR3: CASSPSGDTQYF

J: TRBJ2-3
V: TRBV7-8
D: TRBD2
size: medium-sized
DNA: TGTGCCAGCAGCCCAGGGACTAGCGGGGATACGCAGTATTTT
CDR3: CASSPGTSGDTQYF

J: TRBJ1-1
V: TRBV5-1
D: -
size: -
DNA: TGCGCCAGCAGGTTCCAGGGAGGGAACACTGAAGCTTTCTTT
CDR3: CASRFQGGNTEAFF

J: TRBJ1-3
V: TRBV7-9
D: -
size: medium-sized
DNA: TGTGCCAGCAGCTTAGAGGCTGGTTTTCGCTCTGGAAACACCATATATTTT
CDR3: CASSLEAGFRSGNTIYF

J: TRBJ2-1
V: TRBV5-6
D: TRBD2
size: medium-sized
DNA: TGTGCCAGCAGCTTGGGAGGGAGGGGAAATGAGCAGTTCTTC
CDR3: CASSLGGRGNEQFF

J: TRBJ2-1
V: TRBV18
D: -
size: many
DNA: TGTGCCAGCTCACCCGGGGGTGAGCAGTTCTTC
CDR3: CASSPGGEQFF

J: TRBJ2-7
V: TRBV4-1
D: -
size: medium-sized
DNA: TGCGCCAGCAGCCAAGAGGAAACCTGGGGGGACGAGCAGTACTTC
CDR3: CASSQEETWGDEQYF

J: TRBJ2-5
V: TRBV4-1
D: TRBD2
size: many
DNA: TGCGCCAGCAGCCAAGGGACTAGCGGGTCCCAAGAGACCCAGTACTTC
CDR3: CASSQGTSGSQETQYF

J: TRBJ2-3
V: TRBV5-1
D: TRBD2
size: few
DNA: TGCGCCAGCAGAGCCACTAGCGGGAGCACAGATACGCAGTATTTT
CDR3: CASRATSGSTDTQYF

J: TRBJ2-6
V: TRBV4-1
D: -
size: many
DNA: TGCGCCAGCAGCCAAGTCGGGGTCTCTGGGGCCAACGTCCTGACTTTC
CDR3: CASSQVGVSGANVLTF

J: TRBJ2-7
V: TRBV29-1
D: -
size: medium-sized
DNA: TGCAGCGTTGAAATGGGGCCCTACGAGCAGTACTTC
CDR3: CSVEMGPYEQYF